Each of the 15 T cell receptor beta chains below was sequenced from the same sample in a study of CD8+CD57+ T cells in acquired aplastic anemia. By flow cytometry, patients selected for sequencing had shown an expansion of CD8+CD57+ cells. CDR3 and TCR beta VDJ profiling relied on genomic DNA as the template. One entry per CDR3 protein, called by TCRdb with MiXCR from the reads. The sample yields 120,000 or so distinct CDR3 sequences, about 60% seen once. The material sequenced was sorted CD4+, CD8+, or CD8+CD57+ T cells (not recorded which) from PBMCs. These receptors came from a human donor with aplastic anemia.

The chain uses TRBV2 and TRBJ2-5; 10 nucleotides align to TRBD1. The CDR3 totals 14 residues. Germline CDR1 SNHLY, CDR2 FYNNEI. The V segment lost 6 bases and the J segment 11 bases; nucleotides outside the gene matches: 12. This CDR3 is CASSPNRGQGTQYF. CDR3 DNA sequence: TGTGCCAGCAGCCCCAACCGGGGACAGGGGACGCAGTACTTC.

This clonotype has a count of ten or more. The chain links TRBV4-3 to TRBJ2-7; 7 positions match TRBD2. The trim removed 0 bases at V and 6 bases at J, leaving 2 bases unmatched. The CDR3 has 13 amino acids. Germline-derived CDR1 and CDR2 are LGHNA and YSLEER. Here the CDR3 reads CASSQEGGPEQYF. CDR3 DNA sequence: TGCGCCAGCAGCCAAGAGGGAGGGCCCGAGCAGTACTTC.

The CDR3 here is CASSAVTGGPYEQYF. CDR3 DNA sequence: TGCGCCAGCAGTGCGGTCACAGGGGGCCCCTACGAGCAGTACTTC. The J gene is TRBJ2-7, the V gene TRBV10-2; 9 nucleotides agree with TRBD1. The CDR3 extends over 15 amino acids. The trim removed 4 bases at V and 2 bases at J, leaving 6 bases unmatched. Germline V CDR1 and CDR2: WSHSY, SAAADI.

The V and J genes are TRBV19 and TRBJ2-3; TRBD2 matches at 11 bases. Germline V gene data show CDR1 as LNHDA and CDR2 as SQIVND (reference sequence). J lost 1 base, V lost 4 bases, and 10 bases had no gene match. The CDR3 has 18 residues. CDR3 region: CASSTVGLAGGRTDTQYF. CDR3 coding DNA: TGTGCCAGTAGTACAGTTGGTCTAGCGGGAGGACGCACAGATACGCAGTATTTT.

This chain uses TRBV7-9 with TRBJ1-5; 8 bases align to TRBD1. The CDR3 has 17 amino acids. Germline trimming cut 1 base from V and 7 bases from J; bases unmatched to any gene: 12. The V gene's germline CDR1 is SEHNR and CDR2 FQNEAQ (reference sequence). CDR3 in DNA: TGTGCCAGCAGCTTAGGGTCCGGAGGACAGGGAGGACAGCCCCAGCATTTT. It translates to CASSLGSGGQGGQPQHF. Variable domain in full (rest from reference TRBV7-9 and TRBJ1-5): DTGVSQNPRHKITKRGQNVTFRCDPISEHNRLYWYRQTLGQGPEFLTYFQNEAQLEKSRLLSDRFSAERPKGSFSTLEIQRTEQGDSAMYLCASSLGSGGQGGQPQHFGDGTRLSIL.

This clonotype was observed a few times. This chain uses TRBV10-3 with TRBJ2-7, with 7 bases fitting TRBD2. The CDR3 totals 14 residues. Germline CDR1 is ENHRY and CDR2 is SYGVKD. Trimming took 4 bases from V and 3 from J; bases not matched to a gene: 6. The CDR3 here is CAISAIASGYEQYF. The CDR3 coding sequence is TGTGCCATCAGTGCAATTGCTAGCGGCTACGAGCAGTACTTC.

V is TRBV2 and J is TRBJ1-1; tentative D call: TRBD1 (6 bases). Germline V gene data show CDR1 as SNHLY and CDR2 as FYNNEI. The CDR3 totals 14 residues. Trimming took 9 bases from V and 5 from J, leaving 19 bases between them. The CDR3 coding sequence is TGTGCCAGATTAGGCAGGGGAGGGGAGACTGAAGCTTTCTTT. This encodes CARLGRGGETEAFF.

The J gene is TRBJ2-7, the V gene TRBV5-1, with TRBD1 matching 8 bases. V shed 0 bases, J shed 6 bases, and the junction held 8 bases outside the gene matches. Per the germline V gene, CDR1 is SGHRS and CDR2 is YFSETQ. This CDR3 spans 15 amino acids. CDR3 in amino acids: CASSLVNRGIGEQYF. In nucleotides, the CDR3 is TGCGCCAGCAGCTTGGTTAACAGGGGGATCGGCGAGCAGTACTTC.

This clonotype has a count of ten or more. The V and J genes are TRBV13 and TRBJ1-1, with D possibly TRBD1 on 5 matching bases. There are 11 residues in the CDR3. Per the germline V gene, CDR1 is PRHDT and CDR2 is FYEKMQ (reference sequence). The V end was cut by 4 bases, the J end by 10 bases, with 10 bases between. The CDR3 bases are TGTGCCAGCAGCTCGGGGACCATAGCTTTCTTT. Its translation is CASSSGTIAFF.

The V and J genes are TRBV9 and TRBJ2-3, with 13 bases lining up with TRBD2. Germline V lookup: CDR1 SGDLS, CDR2 YYNGEE. This CDR3 is built from 16 residues. V shed 3 bases and J 2 bases; nucleotides not matched to a gene: 3. CDR3 loop: CASSATSGGTTDTQYF. As DNA, the CDR3 is TGTGCCAGCAGCGCGACTAGCGGGGGGACCACAGATACGCAGTATTTT. Together with reference TRBV9 and TRBJ2-3, the CDR3 gives the full variable domain: DSGVTQTPKHLITATGQRVTLRCSPRSGDLSVYWYQQSLDQGLQFLIQYYNGEERAKGNILERFSAQQFPDLHSELNLSSLELGDSALYFCASSATSGGTTDTQYFGPGTRLTVL.

This clonotype was counted at least ten times. The chain is built from TRBV25-1 and TRBJ2-1; TRBD2 is a possible D gene (5 bases). Trimming left V 0 bases short and J 4 bases short, with 7 bases between. Germline lookup yields CDR1 MGHDK and CDR2 SYGVNS. The CDR3 runs to 14 residues. CDR3 DNA: TGTGCCAGCAGTGAATACGGACTTTACAATGAGCAGTTCTTC. This encodes CASSEYGLYNEQFF.

At least ten counts were recorded for this clonotype. The chain joins TRBV7-8 to TRBJ2-1; no reliable D call. Germline-derived CDR1 and CDR2 are SGHVS and FQNEAQ. V was trimmed by 8 bases and J by 5 bases, leaving 13 bases between them. The CDR3 totals 13 residues. CDR3 DNA: TGTGCCAGCCGGCTTAGTCGGGACAATGAGCAGTTCTTC. Translated: CASRLSRDNEQFF.

The table lists this clonotype with many counts. The J gene is TRBJ1-6, the V gene TRBV30; D not resolved. Germline-derived CDR1 and CDR2 are GTSNPN and SVGIG (reference sequence). Trimming removed 1 base from V and 3 bases from J, with 7 bases in between. This CDR3 region has 14 residues. The CDR3 bases are TGTGCCTGGAGTGGAGGGCACTATAATTCACCCCTCCACTTT. Amino acid sequence: CAWSGGHYNSPLHF.

The table lists this clonotype with a count of one. One base away lies a much larger clone, so this may be a sequencing read error. Here the CDR3 reads CASFGGISTETFF. Written as DNA, the CDR3 is TGCGCCAGCTTTGGGGGAATCTCCACTGAAACTTTCTTT. The genes are TRBV5-1 and TRBJ1-1; maybe TRBD1 (5 bases). The V gene's germline CDR1 is SGHRS and CDR2 YFSETQ. The CDR3 is 13 residues long.

Many counts were recorded for this clonotype. The rearrangement links TRBV10-3 to TRBJ2-1; D is undetermined. V lost 2 bases and J 9 bases, leaving 11 bases between the germline ends. Germline-derived CDR1 and CDR2 are ENHRY and SYGVKD. The CDR3 contains 13 residues. CDR3 protein: CAISEPDDGEQFF. In DNA, the CDR3 is TGTGCCATCAGTGAGCCCGATGACGGTGAGCAGTTCTTC.